The 3 T cell receptor beta chains below were found in one sample sequenced in a study of Graves' ophthalmopathy and Graves' hyperthyroidism. As the template, RNA transcripts were used to amplify TCR beta CDR3 regions. A first-round RT-PCR used HTBI primers, followed by a second-round multiplex PCR. MiXCR was run by TCRdb on the multiplex PCR reads, yielding one entry per CDR3 protein. The data contain hundreds of thousands of distinct CDR3 sequences, under 15% of them singletons. The sequenced material came from blood. These receptors all come from a woman aged 25 to 39 with Graves' ophthalmopathy.

This clonotype was found a few times. The chain carries TRBV30 and TRBJ1-5, with D perhaps matching TRBD1 (6 bases). V lost 0 bases and J lost 5, with 14 bases in between. Per germline, CDR1 GTSNPN and CDR2 SVGIG (reference sequence). CDR3 length: 15 amino acids. The CDR3 protein is CAWSVRSRGYQPQHF. The CDR3 nucleotides are TGTGCCTGGAGTGTACGGAGCAGGGGCTATCAGCCCCAGCATTTT.

This clonotype was counted ten times or more. The DNA for the CDR3 is TGTGCCAGCAGTTACTGGTCAGGGAGGTCCACTGAAGCTTTCTTT. As protein: CASSYWSGRSTEAFF. The chain links TRBV6-5 to TRBJ1-1; TRBD1 is a possible D gene (5 bases). The V and J ends lost 1 base and 4 bases respectively, with 13 bases between them. This CDR3 spans 15 amino acids. The germline V gene encodes CDR1 MNHEY and CDR2 SVGAGI.

V is TRBV27 and J is TRBJ2-7, with 9 bases fitting TRBD1. Unmatched junction bases numbered 14, after V lost 8 bases and J lost 3 bases. CDR3 length: 16 amino acids. The germline V gene encodes CDR1 MNHEY and CDR2 SMNVEV (reference sequence). The DNA for the CDR3 is TGTGCCAGCTCCTGGACAGGGGCCCTAAAACACTACGAGCAGTACTTC. Translation: CASSWTGALKHYEQYF.